Reported below is one T cell receptor (beta chain). This specimen belongs to a study of blood T cell repertoires in COVID-19. Study information: Material from acute and convalescent COVID-19 was sourced from the United States, Italy and Spain.

V trimming: 9 bases; J trimming: 0 bases; junction bases outside the gene matches: 14. CDR3 length: 17 amino acids. Authors' processing steps: Scientists estimated how many nucleated cells there were by amplifying reference gene primers. The repertoire was sequenced with immunoSEQ multiplex PCR; TCRdb's copy has only in-frame clones and lacks some. V, J and clone size reflect that table, while D and trimming were determined from the DNA. Of a few hundred thousand clones in the sample, about nine tenths were seen once. This TCR came from a man in his forties who had recovered from COVID-19. The V and J genes are TRBV6-7 and TRBJ1-1, with 9 bases lining up with TRBD1. TRBV6-7 is reported as an ORF; its role is uncertain. Specimen: peripheral blood. CDR3 bases: TGTGCCAGACTCCGGGACAGGGCGGTGTGTATGAACACTGAAGCTTTCTTT. Amino acid sequence: CARLRDRAVCMNTEAFF.